The 18 T cell receptor beta chains below were found in one sample sequenced in a study of radiotherapy plus CTLA-4 blockade in lung cancer (dated by TCRdb to the late 2010s). The method behind the library was the immunoSEQ multiplex PCR assay. TCRdb retrieved this table from immuneACCESS and kept in-frame rearrangements only. Not all clones are present; in checked studies, unresolved V genes account for under half, and no reason is known for the remainder. The sample has 43,000 or so clones on record, 73% of them singletons. Roughly 3.5% of the sample is in the top ten clones. The material sequenced was peripheral blood, taken from a patient treated with radiotherapy plus ipilimumab. Source of these receptors: a human donor with non-small cell lung cancer who had a complete response to radiotherapy plus ipilimumab.

This chain joins TRBV20-1 and TRBJ1-2; 9 bases align to TRBD1. V gave up 6 bases and J gave up 5 bases; unmatched junction bases: 1. The germline V gene has CDR1 DFQATT and CDR2 SNEGSKA (reference sequence). This CDR3 is built from 11 residues. The CDR3 bases are TGCAGTGCAGACAGGGGGTATGGCTACACCTTC. Translated, it gives CSADRGYGYTF.

The chain couples TRBV30 to TRBJ1-3; D perhaps matches TRBD1 (6 bases). The germline V gene encodes CDR1 GTSNPN and CDR2 SVGIG (reference sequence). The CDR3 is made up of 14 amino acids. V dropped 3 bases and J dropped 1 base, with 10 bases sitting between them. The CDR3 region is CAWSRTVSGNTIYF. The CDR3 DNA follows: TGTGCCTGGAGCCGGACAGTTTCTGGAAACACCATATATTTT.

This clone came up a few times. This chain uses TRBV2 with TRBJ1-5; D is undetermined. The CDR3 is 11 amino acids. V was shortened by 7 bases and J by 11 bases, with 12 bases between the two germline ends. CDR1 and CDR2 (germline): SNHLY, FYNNEI. CDR3 sequence reads: CASMGSGAQHF. The CDR3 coding sequence is TGTGCCAGCATGGGCTCCGGGGCCCAGCATTTT.

The rearrangement uses TRBV28 and TRBJ2-1, with 9 bases identical to TRBD2. The CDR3 length is 12 residues. V lost 10 bases to trimming and J lost 14 bases; unmatched junction nucleotides: 12. The germline CDR1 and CDR2 sequences are MDHEN and SYDVKM. The DNA of the CDR3 is TGTGCCACCCGGACTAGCGCCTCGAGGGAGTTCTTC. Translated, it gives CATRTSASREFF. Complete variable domain (other parts from reference TRBV28 and TRBJ2-1): DVKVTQSSRYLVKRTGEKVFLECVQDMDHENMFWYRQDPGLGLRLIYFSYDVKMKEKGDIPEGYSVSREKKERFSLILESASTNQTSMYLCATRTSASREFFGPGTRLTVL.

The genes are TRBV10-2 and TRBJ1-2; 7 bases map to TRBD1. The CDR3 runs to 13 residues. V shed 7 bases, J shed 6 bases, and the junction held 8 bases outside the gene matches. Germline values: CDR1 WSHSY, CDR2 SAAADI. CDR3 in amino acids: CASKDRVSDGYTF. The CDR3 nucleotides are TGCGCCAGCAAAGACAGGGTATCGGATGGCTACACCTTC.

This chain joins TRBV19 and TRBJ1-5, with D perhaps matching TRBD1 (6 bases). Trimming cost V 5 bases and J 10 bases, with 15 bases left between them. Looked up from germline, CDR1 is LNHDA and CDR2 is SQIVND (reference sequence). This CDR3 has 13 residues. Written as DNA, the CDR3 is TGTGCCAGTAGTGCGCGAGACAGGATACCCCAGCATTTT. It specifies CASSARDRIPQHF.

The rearrangement links TRBV25-1 to TRBJ2-3; possibly TRBD2 for D (6 bases). The CDR3 length is 13 residues. Germline CDR1 MGHDK, CDR2 SYGVNS. V lost 7 bases, J lost 3 bases, and 11 bases lay in between. In nucleotides, the CDR3 is TGTGCCAGCACAGGACTAAGTACAGATACGCAGTATTTT. Its translation: CASTGLSTDTQYF. Full variable domain (missing parts from reference TRBV25-1 and TRBJ2-3): EADIYQTPRYLVIGTGKKITLECSQTMGHDKMYWYQQDPGMELHLIHYSYGVNSTEKGDLSSESTVSRIRTEHFPLTLESARPSHTSQYLCASTGLSTDTQYFGPGTRLTVL.

CDR3 DNA sequence: TGTGCCAGCAGCCATATAGACAGGGATCGTCAGCCCCAGCATTTT. It translates to CASSHIDRDRQPQHF. The chain has TRBV14 and TRBJ1-5; 7 bases align to TRBD1. The CDR3 sequence is 15 residues long. From germline, CDR1 is SGHDN and CDR2 FVKESK. V lost 3 bases, J lost 6 bases, and 8 bases stayed unmatched.

The chain combines TRBV30 with TRBJ1-6, with D hard to call. CDR1 is GTSNPN, CDR2 SVGIG, per germline (reference sequence). V lost 1 base, J lost 7 bases, and 14 bases lay in between. This CDR3 has 15 amino acids. CDR3 in DNA: TGTGCCTGGAGTGCTGGGTGGGTCGGGAATTCACCCCTCCACTTT. Residues: CAWSAGWVGNSPLHF.

The chain combines TRBV29-1 with TRBJ2-1; weak D call: TRBD2 (6 bases). The CDR3 runs 14 residues. Trimming cost V 6 bases and J 4 bases, with 16 bases left between them. CDR1 is SQVTM and CDR2 is ANQGSEA in the germline V gene. The CDR3 loop reads CSVVTGLAYNEQFF. In DNA, the CDR3 is TGCAGCGTGGTAACGGGACTCGCTTACAATGAGCAGTTCTTC.

This chain links TRBV7-2 with TRBJ2-1, with 10 positions matching TRBD2. V lost 5 bases, J lost 7 bases, and 8 bases stayed unmatched. The CDR3 sequence is 15 residues long. Germline V gene data show CDR1 as SGHTA and CDR2 as FQGNSA. The CDR3 protein is CASSRRLAGFNEQFF. As DNA, the CDR3 is TGTGCCAGCAGCAGGAGACTAGCGGGTTTTAATGAGCAGTTCTTC.

The chain is built from TRBV4-3 and TRBJ2-5, with D possibly matching TRBD1 (6 bases). The ends were cut back, 4 bases at V and 4 bases at J, with 10 bases in the middle. Germline lookup yields CDR1 LGHNA and CDR2 YSLEER. This CDR3 has 13 amino acids. CDR3 sequence reads: CASSPLQGETQYF. The CDR3 region has the DNA TGCGCCAGCAGCCCCTTACAGGGAGAGACCCAGTACTTC.

The V and J genes are TRBV7-2 and TRBJ2-7; 7 bases map to TRBD2. The J segment lost 2 bases and the V segment lost 4 bases, leaving 17 bases of the junction unmatched. CDR1 is SGHTA, CDR2 FQGNSA, per germline. The CDR3 has 18 residues. The CDR3 protein is CASSSPTTRTRGPYEQYF. CDR3 in DNA: TGTGCCAGCAGCTCACCAACTACTAGGACTAGGGGCCCCTACGAGCAGTACTTC.

V usage is TRBV2 and J usage is TRBJ1-2; D is possibly TRBD1 (5 bases). The length of the CDR3 is 15 residues. The V gene's germline CDR1 is SNHLY and CDR2 FYNNEI. Trimming cost V 3 bases and J 0 bases, with 11 bases left between them. The DNA for the CDR3 is TGTGCCAGCAGTGAGGGGCGGCGCGCTAACTATGGCTACACCTTC. Protein sequence: CASSEGRRANYGYTF.

Only one count was recorded for this clone. The rearrangement uses TRBV7-2 and TRBJ2-7; 10 nucleotides agree with TRBD2. Germline V CDR1 and CDR2: SGHTA, FQGNSA. The junction had 5 bases not matched to a gene; V was cut back by 5 bases and J by 1 base. CDR3 size: 15 residues. The CDR3 protein is CASSRSSGGSYEQYF. The CDR3 region has the DNA TGTGCCAGCAGCCGATCTAGCGGGGGTTCCTACGAGCAGTACTTC.

This clone was recorded a few times. The rearrangement uses TRBV27 and TRBJ2-3, with TRBD2 matching 14 bases. The CDR3 has 15 amino acids. Germline V gene data show CDR1 as MNHEY and CDR2 as SMNVEV (reference sequence). V shed 4 bases, J shed 6 bases, and the junction held 3 bases outside the gene matches. CDR3 sequence (DNA): TGTGCCAGCAGTTCGGGACTAGCGGGAGTTGATACGCAGTATTTT. Protein: CASSSGLAGVDTQYF.

The chain uses TRBV25-1 and TRBJ2-7, with D possibly being TRBD1 (6 bases). The CDR3 runs to 14 residues. The germline gives CDR1 MGHDK, CDR2 SYGVNS. V was pared by 2 bases and J by 12 bases, with 20 bases between. The DNA for the CDR3 is TGTGCCAGCAGTGAACCACACAGGGTCGGGAAGGTGTACTTC. Amino acid sequence: CASSEPHRVGKVYF.

This chain connects TRBV7-2 to TRBJ2-7; tentatively, D is TRBD1 (6 bases). The CDR3 spans 14 residues. Germline CDR1 SGHTA, CDR2 FQGNSA. Trimming removed 3 bases from V and 4 bases from J, with 13 bases in between. This CDR3 is CASSFSRGQYEQYF. The CDR3 region has the DNA TGTGCCAGCAGCTTTTCCAGGGGTCAATACGAGCAGTACTTC.